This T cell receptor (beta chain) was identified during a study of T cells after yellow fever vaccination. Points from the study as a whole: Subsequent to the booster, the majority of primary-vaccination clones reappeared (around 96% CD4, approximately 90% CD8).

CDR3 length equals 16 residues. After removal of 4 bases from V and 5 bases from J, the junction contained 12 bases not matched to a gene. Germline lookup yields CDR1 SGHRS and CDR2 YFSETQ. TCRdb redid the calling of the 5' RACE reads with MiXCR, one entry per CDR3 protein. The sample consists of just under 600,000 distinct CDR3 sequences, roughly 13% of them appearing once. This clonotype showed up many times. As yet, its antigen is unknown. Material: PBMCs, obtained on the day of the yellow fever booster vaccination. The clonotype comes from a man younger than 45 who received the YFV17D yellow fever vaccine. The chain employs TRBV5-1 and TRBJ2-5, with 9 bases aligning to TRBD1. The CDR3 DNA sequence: TGCGCCAGCAGCGGGCCGGGACAGGGTTTTCTGGAGACCCAGTACTTC. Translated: CASSGPGQGFLETQYF.